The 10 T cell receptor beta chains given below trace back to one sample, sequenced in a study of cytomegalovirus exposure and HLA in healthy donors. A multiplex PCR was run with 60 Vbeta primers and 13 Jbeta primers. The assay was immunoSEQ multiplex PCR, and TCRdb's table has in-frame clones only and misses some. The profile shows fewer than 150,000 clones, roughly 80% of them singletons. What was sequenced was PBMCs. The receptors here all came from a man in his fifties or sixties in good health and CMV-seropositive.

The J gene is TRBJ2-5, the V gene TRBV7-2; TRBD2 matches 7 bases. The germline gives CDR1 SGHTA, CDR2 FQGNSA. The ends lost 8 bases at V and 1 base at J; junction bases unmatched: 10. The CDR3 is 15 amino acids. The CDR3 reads CASLSGPTIQETQYF. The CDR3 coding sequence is TGTGCCAGCCTTAGCGGGCCTACTATCCAAGAGACCCAGTACTTC. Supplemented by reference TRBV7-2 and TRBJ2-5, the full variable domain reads GAGVSQSPSNKVTEKGKDVELRCDPISGHTALYWYRQSLGQGLEFLIYFQGNSAPDKSGLPSDRFSAERTGGSVSTLTIQRTQQEDSAVYLCASLSGPTIQETQYFGPGTRLLVL.

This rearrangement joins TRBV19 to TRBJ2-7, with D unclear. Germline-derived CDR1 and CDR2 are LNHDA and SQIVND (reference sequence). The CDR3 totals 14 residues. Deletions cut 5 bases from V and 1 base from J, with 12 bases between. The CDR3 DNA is TGTGCCAGTAGTGTCCCCCACGCGTCCTACGAGCAGTACTTC. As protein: CASSVPHASYEQYF.

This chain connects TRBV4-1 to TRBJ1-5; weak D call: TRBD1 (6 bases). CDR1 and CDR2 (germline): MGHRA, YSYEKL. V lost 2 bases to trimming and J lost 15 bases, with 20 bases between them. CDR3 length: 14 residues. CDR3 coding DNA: TGCGCCAGCAGCCAATTGACAGGCACACCTCCTGCGCATTTT. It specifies CASSQLTGTPPAHF.

CDR3 coding DNA: TGTGCCAGTAGTAACGAGCGGGGGGGCCGCAATGAGCAGTTCTTC. This codes for CASSNERGGRNEQFF. The rearrangement joins TRBV19 to TRBJ2-1, with 10 nucleotides matching TRBD2. Germline assignment: CDR1 LNHDA and CDR2 SQIVND (reference sequence). V gave up 4 bases and J gave up 6 bases; unmatched junction bases: 6. The CDR3 contains 15 residues.

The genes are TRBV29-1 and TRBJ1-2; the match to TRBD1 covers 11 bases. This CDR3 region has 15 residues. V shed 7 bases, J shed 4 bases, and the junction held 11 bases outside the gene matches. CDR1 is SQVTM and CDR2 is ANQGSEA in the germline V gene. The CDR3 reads CSAQISGTGGYGYTF. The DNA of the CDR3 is TGCAGCGCCCAAATCTCCGGGACAGGGGGCTATGGCTACACCTTC. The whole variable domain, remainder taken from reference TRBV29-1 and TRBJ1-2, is SAVISQKPSRDICQRGTSLTIQCQVDSQVTMMFWYRQQPGQSLTLIATANQGSEATYESGFVIDKFPISRPNLTFSTLTVSNMSPEDSSIYLCSAQISGTGGYGYTFGSGTRLTVV.

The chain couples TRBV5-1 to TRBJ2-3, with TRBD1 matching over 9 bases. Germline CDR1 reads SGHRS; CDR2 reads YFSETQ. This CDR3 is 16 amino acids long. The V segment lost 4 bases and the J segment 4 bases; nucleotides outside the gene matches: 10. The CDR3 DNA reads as TGCGCCAGCAGCCCCCTGGGACAGGGTCGCGCAGATACGCAGTATTTT. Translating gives CASSPLGQGRADTQYF.

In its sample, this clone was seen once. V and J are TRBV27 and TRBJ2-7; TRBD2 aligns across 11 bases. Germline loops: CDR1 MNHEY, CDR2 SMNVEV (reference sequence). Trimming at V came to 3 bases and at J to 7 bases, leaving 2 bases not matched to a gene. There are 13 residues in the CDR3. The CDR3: CASSFGTSGEQYF. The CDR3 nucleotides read TGTGCCAGCAGTTTCGGGACTAGCGGAGAGCAGTACTTC.

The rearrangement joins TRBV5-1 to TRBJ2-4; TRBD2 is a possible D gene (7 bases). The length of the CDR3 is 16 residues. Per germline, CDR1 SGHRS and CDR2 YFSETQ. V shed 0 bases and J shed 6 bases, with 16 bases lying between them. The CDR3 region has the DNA TGCGCCAGCAGCTTGGGGGGGGGCGTACTCGGAAACATTCAGTACTTC. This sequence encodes CASSLGGGVLGNIQYF. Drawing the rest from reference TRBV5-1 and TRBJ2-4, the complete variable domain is KAGVTQTPRYLIKTRGQQVTLSCSPISGHRSVSWYQQTPGQGLQFLFEYFSETQRNKGNFPGRFSGRQFSNSRSEMNVSTLELGDSALYLCASSLGGGVLGNIQYFGAGTRLSVL.

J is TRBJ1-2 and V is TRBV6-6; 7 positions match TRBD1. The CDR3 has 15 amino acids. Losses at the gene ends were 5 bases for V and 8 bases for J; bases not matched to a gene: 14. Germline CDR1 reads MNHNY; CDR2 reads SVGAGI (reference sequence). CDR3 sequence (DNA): TGTGCCAGCAGTGTAGGGGGACAGAACCTATGGGGCTACACCTTC. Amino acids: CASSVGGQNLWGYTF.

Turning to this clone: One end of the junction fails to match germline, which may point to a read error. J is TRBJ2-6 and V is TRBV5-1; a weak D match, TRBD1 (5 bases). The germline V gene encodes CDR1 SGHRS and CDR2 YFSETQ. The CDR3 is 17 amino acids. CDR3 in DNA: TGCGCCAGCAGCTTAGATGGGGTGAGCTCTGGGGCCAACGGCCTGACTTTC. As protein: CASSLDGVSSGANGLTF.